Listed here are 8 T cell receptor beta chains from one sample, sequenced in a study of low-dose radiotherapy and immunotherapy resistance in tumors. Stated time point: before trial treatment. Both TCRalpha and TCRbeta chains were reverse transcribed with V-gene-specific primers. TCR amplification involved about 21 PCR cycles with a constant-region primer and V-primer adapter. A single record per CDR3 protein comes from TCRdb applying MiXCR to the reads. The sample consists of under 70,000 distinct CDR3 sequences, around 25% of them appearing once. Sequenced here: PBMCs, sampled before treatment. Every receptor here comes from a male donor with prostate cancer.

This clonotype was observed a handful of times. The V call is TRBV6-5, the J call TRBJ2-3; D gene ambiguous. V lost 6 bases to trimming and J lost 3 bases, with 4 bases between them. Germline CDR1 MNHEY, CDR2 SVGAGI. CDR3 length: 11 amino acids. CDR3 bases: TGTGCCAGCAGGAGAACAGATACGCAGTATTTT. It translates to CASRRTDTQYF.

This clonotype was seen many times. The V call is TRBV5-8, the J call TRBJ2-7, with 11 positions matching TRBD1. The germline V gene has CDR1 SGHTS and CDR2 YDEGEE. The CDR3 has 15 residues. Germline trimming cut 1 base from V and 7 bases from J; bases unmatched to any gene: 7. CDR3 nucleotides: TGTGCCAGCAGCTTGAGGACAGGGGGCCGGGGGGAGCAGTACTTC. This gives the protein CASSLRTGGRGEQYF.

This clonotype was observed many times. CDR3 amino acids: CASRPHRSGGSSYNEQFF. The CDR3 DNA is TGTGCCAGCAGACCCCACAGGAGCGGGGGTAGCTCCTACAATGAGCAGTTCTTC. V usage is TRBV6-2 or TRBV6-3 and J usage is TRBJ2-1; 8 bases line up with TRBD2. CDR3 length: 18 amino acids. Trimming at V came to 6 bases and at J to 0 bases, leaving 13 bases not matched to a gene. Germline V gene lookup returns CDR1 MNHEY and CDR2 SVGEGT.

This clonotype was detected only once. The chain carries TRBV5-4 and TRBJ2-1; TRBD1 agrees at 8 bases. The J segment lost 5 bases and the V segment lost 5 bases, leaving 3 bases of the junction unmatched. Germline V gives CDR1 SGHNT, CDR2 YYREEE (reference sequence). This CDR3 has 13 residues. CDR3 nucleotides: TGTGCCAGCAGAAGGGACAGGAACAATGAGCAGTTCTTC. Amino acids: CASRRDRNNEQFF.

The chain uses TRBV15 and TRBJ2-1; 9 bases match TRBD2. CDR1 LNHNV and CDR2 YYDKDF come from the germline V gene (reference sequence). Unmatched junction bases numbered 2, after V lost 3 bases and J lost 2 bases. The CDR3 has 15 amino acids. CDR3 loop: CATSSSGSPYNEQFF. As DNA, the CDR3 is TGTGCCACCAGCAGTAGCGGGAGTCCCTACAATGAGCAGTTCTTC. Looking up the rest from reference TRBV15 and TRBJ2-1 gives the full variable domain: DAMVIQNPRYQVTQFGKPVTLSCSQTLNHNVMYWYQQKSSQAPKLLFHYYDKDFNNEADTPDNFQSRRPNTSFCFLDIRSPGLGDTAMYLCATSSSGSPYNEQFFGPGTRLTVL.

This clonotype came up many times. The rearrangement uses TRBV25-1 and TRBJ2-1, with 9 bases identical to TRBD2. This CDR3 spans 15 amino acids. Unmatched junction bases numbered 9, after V lost 6 bases and J lost 6 bases. CDR1 is MGHDK, CDR2 SYGVNS, per germline. CDR3 nucleotides: TGTGCCAGCAGCCTCCCGGGACTAGCCCCCAATGAGCAGTTCTTC. Translated, it gives CASSLPGLAPNEQFF.

This clonotype was found many times. The genes are TRBV11-3 and TRBJ2-7; tentative D call: TRBD2 (6 bases). The CDR3 is 14 amino acids. V shed 5 bases and J shed 1 base, with 12 bases lying between them. Looked up from germline, CDR1 is SGHNT and CDR2 is YENEEA. CDR3 in amino acids: CASSAGGASYEQYF. In DNA, the CDR3 is TGTGCCAGCAGCGCTGGAGGGGCATCCTACGAGCAGTACTTC.

This chain connects TRBV7-9 to TRBJ1-2; D unclear. In germline, CDR1 is SEHNR, CDR2 FQNEAQ (reference sequence). V gave up 3 bases and J gave up 4 bases, with 15 bases separating them. The CDR3 consists of 15 residues. The CDR3 is CASSFPMGGAYGYTF. CDR3 nucleotides: TGTGCCAGCAGCTTTCCCATGGGAGGCGCCTATGGCTACACCTTC.